These 29 T cell receptor beta chains came from one sample sequenced in a study of CD8 T cells in Susac syndrome. Random hexamers primed reverse transcription of about 0.5 to 1 ug RNA. TCRdb fed the immunoSEQ multiplex PCR reads into MiXCR, producing one record per CDR3 protein. This sample has under 200,000 distinct CDR3 sequences, with roughly 96% found just once. Input material: CD8+ T cells from PBMCs. These receptors were taken from a human donor with multiple sclerosis.

The V and J genes are TRBV27 and TRBJ2-7, with 8 nucleotides matching TRBD1. J gave up 4 bases and V 3 bases, and 5 bases lay outside the gene matches. The CDR3 consists of 14 residues. Germline assignment: CDR1 MNHEY and CDR2 SMNVEV (reference sequence). The CDR3 region has the DNA TGTGCCAGCAGTTTGACAGGGGTATTATACGAGCAGTACTTC. This sequence encodes CASSLTGVLYEQYF.

J is TRBJ1-2 and V is TRBV29-1, with a tentative D call TRBD1 (5 bases). Germline-derived CDR1 and CDR2 are SQVTM and ANQGSEA. The CDR3 spans 12 residues. V was shortened by 6 bases and J by 6 bases, with 14 bases between the two germline ends. The CDR3 region is CSVPGPKDGYTF. The CDR3 DNA sequence: TGCAGCGTCCCAGGGCCGAAAGATGGCTACACCTTC. The whole variable domain, remainder taken from reference TRBV29-1 and TRBJ1-2, is SAVISQKPSRDICQRGTSLTIQCQVDSQVTMMFWYRQQPGQSLTLIATANQGSEATYESGFVIDKFPISRPNLTFSTLTVSNMSPEDSSIYLCSVPGPKDGYTFGSGTRLTVV.

The chain has TRBV20-1 and TRBJ1-1; D not resolved. The CDR3 spans 14 residues. Deletions cut 1 base from V and 0 bases from J, with 9 bases between. The germline V gene encodes CDR1 DFQATT and CDR2 SNEGSKA (reference sequence). CDR3 DNA: TGCAGTGCTAGAGTGGAGGGCCTGAACACTGAAGCTTTCTTT. Residues: CSARVEGLNTEAFF.

V is TRBV2 and J is TRBJ2-1, with TRBD1 matching over 9 bases. Germline V CDR1 and CDR2: SNHLY, FYNNEI. The CDR3 length is 18 residues. Losses at the gene ends were 6 bases for V and 1 base for J; bases not matched to a gene: 13. The CDR3 reads CASRTPGQGFGSYNEQFF. For the CDR3, the DNA is TGTGCCAGCAGGACGCCGGGACAGGGTTTCGGTTCCTACAATGAGCAGTTCTTC.

V usage is TRBV5-1 and J usage is TRBJ2-5; D call uncertain. CDR1 is SGHRS, CDR2 YFSETQ, per germline. V dropped 0 bases and J dropped 9 bases, with 12 bases sitting between them. CDR3 length: 13 residues. Here the CDR3 reads CASSLVWVRAQYF. CDR3 DNA sequence: TGCGCCAGCAGCTTGGTGTGGGTTAGAGCCCAGTACTTC.

The gene calls are TRBV2 and TRBJ1-5; a possible D gene is TRBD1 (6 bases). Germline V gene lookup returns CDR1 SNHLY and CDR2 FYNNEI. V dropped 0 bases and J dropped 3 bases, with 9 bases sitting between them. This CDR3 is 15 amino acids long. Here the CDR3 DNA reads TGTGCCAGCAGTGAAGCGGACAGCTTCAATCAGCCCCAGCATTTT. Translation: CASSEADSFNQPQHF.

This chain joins TRBV4-1 and TRBJ2-5, with TRBD1 matching 7 bases. There are 16 residues in the CDR3. From germline, CDR1 is MGHRA and CDR2 YSYEKL. J gave up 4 bases and V 3 bases, and 11 bases lay outside the gene matches. DNA for the CDR3: TGCGCCAGCAGCCATCCCAACCAGGGGGTGGGAGAGACCCAGTACTTC. This translates into CASSHPNQGVGETQYF.

The chain uses TRBV5-6 and TRBJ2-2; TRBD1 or TRBD2 may be the D gene (5 bases each). V was pared by 1 base and J by 2 bases, with 12 bases between. This CDR3 contains 16 residues. Germline CDR1 and CDR2: SGHDT and YYEEEE. DNA of the CDR3: TGTGCCAGCAGCTTGTCGGTCGGGGACAACACCGGGGAGCTGTTTTTT. This encodes CASSLSVGDNTGELFF. Looking up the rest from reference TRBV5-6 and TRBJ2-2 gives the full variable domain: DAGVTQSPTHLIKTRGQQVTLRCSPKSGHDTVSWYQQALGQGPQFIFQYYEEEERQRGNFPDRFSGHQFPNYSSELNVNALLLGDSALYLCASSLSVGDNTGELFFGEGSRLTVL.

The table lists this clonotype with a count of one. The rearrangement links TRBV3-1 to TRBJ1-4, with D uncertain. The CDR3 length is 16 residues. V lost 1 base and J lost 4, with 13 bases in between. Germline lookup yields CDR1 LGHDT and CDR2 YNNKEL (reference sequence). The CDR3 DNA is TGTGCCAGCAGCCAAGGGCGGGAGGCGTTTAATGAAAAACTGTTTTTT. Amino acid sequence: CASSQGREAFNEKLFF.

The J gene is TRBJ2-1, the V gene TRBV29-1; 9 nucleotides align to TRBD2. V lost 8 bases, J lost 7 bases, and 9 bases stayed unmatched. The germline gives CDR1 SQVTM, CDR2 ANQGSEA. The CDR3 loop spans 13 amino acids. This CDR3 is CSPRLAASNEQFF. CDR3 DNA: TGCAGCCCCAGACTAGCGGCCTCGAATGAGCAGTTCTTC.

The chain links TRBV27 to TRBJ2-3; D remains ambiguous. V was cut by 6 bases and J by 2 bases, with 9 bases left in between. Germline assignment: CDR1 MNHEY and CDR2 SMNVEV (reference sequence). The CDR3 runs to 13 residues. This CDR3 reads CASSYSNTDTQYF. The DNA for the CDR3 is TGTGCCAGCAGCTACTCTAACACAGATACGCAGTATTTT.

The chain joins TRBV5-4 to TRBJ2-7; D possibly corresponds to TRBD1 (6 bases). CDR1 is SGHNT and CDR2 is YYREEE in the germline V gene (reference sequence). CDR3 size: 14 residues. V was shortened by 4 bases and J by 4 bases, with 15 bases between the two germline ends. The DNA of the CDR3 is TGTGCCAGCAGCAATCCAGGGGTCGAATACGAGCAGTACTTC. Translated: CASSNPGVEYEQYF.

The chain employs TRBV15 and TRBJ2-7; 7 bases fit TRBD2. Trimming cost V 1 base and J 0 bases; bases outside gene matches: 3. The germline CDR1 and CDR2 sequences are LNHNV and YYDKDF (reference sequence). The length of the CDR3 is 15 residues. The CDR3 nucleotides are TGTGCCACCAGCAGAGGTGGCGGGAGCTCCTACGAGCAGTACTTC. Its translation: CATSRGGGSSYEQYF.

Here the CDR3 reads CAWTGTEAFF. The CDR3 nucleotides are TGTGCCTGGACAGGGACTGAAGCTTTCTTT. V and J are TRBV30 and TRBJ1-1, with D perhaps TRBD1 (5 bases). The length of the CDR3 is 10 residues. Germline V gene sequence: CDR1 GTSNPN, CDR2 SVGIG (reference sequence). V dropped 4 bases and J dropped 5 bases, with 5 bases sitting between them.

This clonotype was counted a single time. V is TRBV27 and J is TRBJ1-2, with D maybe TRBD1 (6 bases). Deletions cut 10 bases from V and 4 bases from J, with 13 bases between. CDR1 is MNHEY and CDR2 is SMNVEV in the germline V gene (reference sequence). The CDR3 covers 12 residues. CDR3 sequence (DNA): TGTGCCACCAGGGGTGACGGCTATGGCTACACCTTC. It is translated as CATRGDGYGYTF.

V and J are TRBV9 and TRBJ2-7; TRBD1 matches 7 bases. The junction had 4 bases not matched to a gene; V was cut back by 3 bases and J by 4 bases. The V gene's germline CDR1 is SGDLS and CDR2 YYNGEE. The CDR3 is 13 amino acids. CDR3 nucleotide sequence: TGTGCCAGCAGCGCGAGACAGGGATACGAGCAGTACTTC. Translating it yields CASSARQGYEQYF.

The gene calls are TRBV29-1 and TRBJ2-5; TRBD1 or TRBD2 may be the D gene (5 bases each). Germline CDR1 is SQVTM and CDR2 is ANQGSEA. The CDR3 spans 13 residues. The ends were cut back, 2 bases at V and 3 bases at J, with 10 bases in the middle. CDR3 loop: CSVEPGPEETQYF. In DNA, the CDR3 is TGCAGCGTTGAACCGGGACCTGAAGAGACCCAGTACTTC.

The chain couples TRBV27 to TRBJ2-1; 10 nucleotides agree with TRBD2. Germline values: CDR1 MNHEY, CDR2 SMNVEV (reference sequence). V shed 4 bases, J shed 8 bases, and the junction held 14 bases outside the gene matches. CDR3 size: 17 residues. This CDR3 reads CASSSASGSLNKYEQFF. The CDR3, as DNA: TGTGCCAGCAGTTCGGCTAGCGGGAGTTTAAATAAGTATGAGCAGTTCTTC.

The chain has TRBV7-3 and TRBJ2-1; D is undetermined. Germline-derived CDR1 and CDR2 are SGHTA and FQGTGA. Trimming took off 2 bases at V and 5 bases at J, with 10 bases between the two ends. This CDR3 spans 14 amino acids. The CDR3 protein is CASSLSRINNEQFF. The CDR3 region has the DNA TGTGCCAGCAGCTTATCCAGGATTAACAATGAGCAGTTCTTC.

The gene calls are TRBV2 and TRBJ2-5; D is ambiguous. The CDR3 is 13 residues long. Germline CDR1 and CDR2: SNHLY and FYNNEI. The ends were cut back, 10 bases at V and 5 bases at J, with 17 bases in the middle. The CDR3: CATQAYSQETQYF. The DNA of the CDR3 is TGTGCCACCCAAGCATACAGTCAGGAGACCCAGTACTTC. The full variable domain, its missing parts supplied by reference TRBV2 and TRBJ2-5, is EPEVTQTPSHQVTQMGQEVILRCVPISNHLYFYWYRQILGQKVEFLVSFYNNEISEKSEIFDDQFSVERPDGSNFTLKIRSTKLEDSAMYFCATQAYSQETQYFGPGTRLLVL.

The chain carries TRBV7-9 and TRBJ2-3; D ambiguous. Looked up from germline, CDR1 is SEHNR and CDR2 is FQNEAQ (reference sequence). The length of the CDR3 is 14 residues. V was shortened by 1 base and J by 4 bases, with 9 bases between the two germline ends. The CDR3 nucleotides read TGTGCCAGCAGCTTAGTAATGGGCCCAGATACGCAGTATTTT. It specifies CASSLVMGPDTQYF.

The chain links TRBV12-3 or TRBV12-4 to TRBJ2-7; TRBD1 matches 10 bases. The V and J ends lost 5 bases and 2 bases, in that order; junction bases with no gene match: 6. The CDR3 is 15 residues long. The CDR3 nucleotides read TGTGCCAGCAGTCCCGCCGGGACAGGGGCCTACGAGCAGTACTTC. The encoded protein is CASSPAGTGAYEQYF.

The rearrangement joins TRBV7-9 to TRBJ1-2; unclear D gene. Trimming removed 6 bases from V and 8 bases from J, with 13 bases in between. Germline CDR1 is SEHNR and CDR2 is FQNEAQ (reference sequence). This CDR3 is built from 12 residues. CDR3 nucleotides: TGTGCCAGCAGGCCTCCCTCGGGAGGCTACACCTTC. It specifies CASRPPSGGYTF.

The J gene is TRBJ1-1, the V gene TRBV29-1; D ambiguous. Between the trimmed V and J ends, which lost 5 bases and 6 bases, there was a span of 16 bases. This CDR3 region has 13 residues. CDR1 SQVTM and CDR2 ANQGSEA come from the germline V gene. The CDR3 region has the DNA TGCAGCGTTCTTCCGGACGGGGAATCTGAAGCTTTCTTT. Protein sequence: CSVLPDGESEAFF.

The chain joins TRBV20-1 to TRBJ1-2; 10 positions agree with TRBD1. CDR1 DFQATT and CDR2 SNEGSKA come from the germline V gene (reference sequence). V lost 6 bases, J lost 7 bases, and 5 bases stayed unmatched. The length of the CDR3 is 12 residues. CDR3 protein: CSAGTGVFGYTF. The CDR3 DNA follows: TGCAGTGCCGGGACAGGGGTTTTTGGCTACACCTTC.

The chain joins TRBV30 to TRBJ2-1; no clear D gene. Trimming cost V 5 bases and J 5 bases, with 22 bases left between them. This CDR3 spans 16 amino acids. Germline CDR1 GTSNPN, CDR2 SVGIG (reference sequence). The CDR3 bases are TGTGCCTGGTCCGGATGGGGTTCTGGCGGCGACAATGAGCAGTTCTTC. This translates into CAWSGWGSGGDNEQFF.

The gene calls are TRBV9 and TRBJ2-1; D not resolved. This CDR3 has 17 residues. In germline, CDR1 is SGDLS, CDR2 YYNGEE. The V and J ends lost 3 bases and 7 bases respectively, with 23 bases between them. The DNA of the CDR3 is TGTGCCAGCAGCGGACGGTTCGAGACTGCAGCGACAAATGAGCAGTTCTTC. Amino acids: CASSGRFETAATNEQFF. Using reference TRBV9 and TRBJ2-1 for the parts outside the CDR3, the full variable domain is DSGVTQTPKHLITATGQRVTLRCSPRSGDLSVYWYQQSLDQGLQFLIQYYNGEERAKGNILERFSAQQFPDLHSELNLSSLELGDSALYFCASSGRFETAATNEQFFGPGTRLTVL.

The chain joins TRBV9 to TRBJ2-3; maybe TRBD2 (6 bases). The V gene's germline CDR1 is SGDLS and CDR2 YYNGEE. V shed 1 base and J shed 4 bases, with 13 bases lying between them. The CDR3 has 15 residues. DNA of the CDR3: TGTGCCAGCAGCGTACTTGCGGAGGGCGCAGATACGCAGTATTTT. Residues: CASSVLAEGADTQYF.

The chain recombines TRBV20-1 with TRBJ1-1, with 11 nucleotides matching TRBD1. After removal of 6 bases from V and 1 base from J, the junction contained 4 bases not matched to a gene. CDR1 DFQATT and CDR2 SNEGSKA come from the germline V gene (reference sequence). CDR3 length equals 14 residues. CDR3 sequence reads: CSARTGGGNTEAFF. In DNA form, the CDR3 reads TGCAGTGCCCGGACAGGGGGCGGGAACACTGAAGCTTTCTTT.